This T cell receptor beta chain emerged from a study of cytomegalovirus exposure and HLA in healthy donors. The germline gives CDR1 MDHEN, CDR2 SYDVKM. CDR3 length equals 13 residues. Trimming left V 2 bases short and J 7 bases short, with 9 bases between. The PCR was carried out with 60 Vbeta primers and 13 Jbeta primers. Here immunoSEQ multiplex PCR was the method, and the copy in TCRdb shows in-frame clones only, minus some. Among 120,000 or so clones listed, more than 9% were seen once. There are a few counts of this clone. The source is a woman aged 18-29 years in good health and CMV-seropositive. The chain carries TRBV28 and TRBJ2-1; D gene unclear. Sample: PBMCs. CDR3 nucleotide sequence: TGTGCCAGCAGTTTACTGACACGGAATGAGCAGTTCTTC. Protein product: CASSLLTRNEQFF. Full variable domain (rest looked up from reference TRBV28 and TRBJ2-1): DVKVTQSSRYLVKRTGEKVFLECVQDMDHENMFWYRQDPGLGLRLIYFSYDVKMKEKGDIPEGYSVSREKKERFSLILESASTNQTSMYLCASSLLTRNEQFFGPGTRLTVL.